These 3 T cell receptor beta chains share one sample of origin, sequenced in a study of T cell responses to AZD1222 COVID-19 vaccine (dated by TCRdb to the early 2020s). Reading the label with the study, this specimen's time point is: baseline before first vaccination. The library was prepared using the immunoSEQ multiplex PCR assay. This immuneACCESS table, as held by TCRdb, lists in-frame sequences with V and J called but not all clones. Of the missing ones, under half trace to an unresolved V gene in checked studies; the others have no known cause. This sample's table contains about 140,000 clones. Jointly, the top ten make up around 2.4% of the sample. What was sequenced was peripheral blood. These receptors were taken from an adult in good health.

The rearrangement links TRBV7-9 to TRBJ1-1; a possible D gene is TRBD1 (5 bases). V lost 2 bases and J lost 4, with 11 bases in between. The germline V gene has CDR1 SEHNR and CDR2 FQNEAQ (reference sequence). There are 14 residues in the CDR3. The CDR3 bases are TGTGCCAGCAGCTTAACGGGGGGAACCACTGAAGCTTTCTTT. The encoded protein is CASSLTGGTTEAFF.

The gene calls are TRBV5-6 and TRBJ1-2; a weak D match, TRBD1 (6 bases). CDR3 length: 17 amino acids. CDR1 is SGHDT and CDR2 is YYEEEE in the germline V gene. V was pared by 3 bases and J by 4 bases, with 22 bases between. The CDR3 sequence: CASSSGRRSDRLYGYTF. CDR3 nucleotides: TGTGCCAGCAGCTCGGGCCGTCGGAGTGACAGGCTCTATGGCTACACCTTC.

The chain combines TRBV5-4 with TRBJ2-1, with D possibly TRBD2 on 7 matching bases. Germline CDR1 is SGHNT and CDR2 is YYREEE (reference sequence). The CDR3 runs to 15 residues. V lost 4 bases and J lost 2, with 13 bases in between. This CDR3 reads CASSTAGAPYNEQFF. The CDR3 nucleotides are TGTGCCAGCAGCACCGCGGGGGCCCCCTACAATGAGCAGTTCTTC.